Listed below are T cell receptor beta chains from one sample, sequenced in a study of regulatory T cells in long-lasting Graves disease. MiXCR was run by TCRdb on the multiplex PCR reads, yielding one entry per CDR3 protein. The sample lists approximately 350,000 distinct CDR3 sequences, under 20% occurring once. These records were also assigned to another study, of T cells in Graves' hyperthyroidism and ophthalmopathy.

The sequencing used peripheral blood mononuclear cells (PBMCs), collected at new diagnosis, from a patient treated with antithyroid drugs. The source is a woman aged 18-30 years with Graves disease. The CDR3 runs from the conserved cysteine through the conserved F or W. The order of the fields is D gene, V gene, clone size, J gene, CDR3 DNA, CDR3 protein. D genes are given only for firm matches. Not all rows give a size; the values are once, few, many and, for expanded clones, a class.

>.|TRBV5-1|many|TRBJ1-5
TGCGCCAGCAGCTGGGGGGACGGTATCAATCAGCCCCAGCATTTT
CASSWGDGINQPQHF
>.|TRBV20-1|many|TRBJ2-2
TGCAGTGCTGTTACATCGAACACCGGGGAGCTGTTTTTT
CSAVTSNTGELFF
>.|TRBV28|many|TRBJ2-5
TGTGCCAGCAGTCAAAACAGGGTTTTAGGAGAGACCCAGTACTTC
CASSQNRVLGETQYF
>TRBD1|TRBV7-6|.|TRBJ1-1
TGTGCCAGCAGCCGATCGAGGAGCCGGGACAGGAGTAATGTGGCTGAAGCTTTCTTT
CASSRSRSRDRSNVAEAFF
>.|TRBV3-1|.|TRBJ1-3
TGTGCCAGCAGCCCGAGGGTTCATACTGGAAACACCATATATTTT
CASSPRVHTGNTIYF
>.|TRBV27|.|TRBJ1-2
TGTGCCAGCAGCCGTACAGGACGGACTACTAACTATGGCTACACCTTC
CASSRTGRTTNYGYTF
>TRBD2|TRBV7-8|few|TRBJ2-5
TGTGCCAGCAGCTTAGAGCTAGCGGGGACGGAGACCCAGTACTTC
CASSLELAGTETQYF
>.|TRBV27|few|TRBJ1-5
TGTGCCAGCAGTCCGGGACAAGGTCAGCCCCAGCATTTT
CASSPGQGQPQHF
>.|TRBV12-3/TRBV12-4|few|TRBJ2-1
TGTGCCAGCAGTTTCCGAGGGACGAATGAGCAGTTCTTC
CASSFRGTNEQFF
>TRBD1|TRBV2|few|TRBJ1-2
TGTGCCAGGGCAGCCTCAGCCGGACAGGGGATTGGTGGCTACACCTTC
CARAASAGQGIGGYTF
>.|TRBV18|many|TRBJ1-1
TGTGCCAGCTCACCGCCGGTTAACACTGAAGCTTTCTTT
CASSPPVNTEAFF
>.|TRBV19|.|TRBJ1-2
TGTGCCAGTAGATTGGGGGCCAGCAGCTACACCTTC
CASRLGASSYTF
>.|TRBV29-1|few|TRBJ2-6
TGCAGCGTTGAAGATATACCGGGGCGGGTCTCTGGGGCCAACGTCCTGACTTTC
CSVEDIPGRVSGANVLTF
>.|TRBV10-3|few|TRBJ1-2
TGTGCCATCAGTGAGGCTAACTATGGCTACACCTTC
CAISEANYGYTF
>.|TRBV30|many|TRBJ2-7
TGTGCCTGGAACGTAGGCGGTGGGGGAAACGAGCAGTACTTC
CAWNVGGGGNEQYF
>.|TRBV2|many|TRBJ2-7
TGTGCCAGCATGGAGGGCGACGCCCTTGCCTACGAGCAGTACTTC
CASMEGDALAYEQYF